This T cell receptor (beta chain) was captured by sequencing in a study of T cells expressing NK-cell markers. TCRdb reanalyzed the 5' RACE reads, giving one entry per CDR3 protein sequence and no DNA. The ten top clones account for 7.3%, within a sample of more than 400,000 distinct CDR3 sequences. The CDR3 runs to 13 residues. Germline assignment: CDR1 SQVTM and CDR2 ANQGSEA. Sequenced material: blood T cells: a sorted CD56 or NKG2C T cell subset, CD4+ or CD8+ T cells, or bulk PBMC T cells (not recorded which). This receptor was obtained from a woman between 18 and 70 years old in good health. This rearrangement joins TRBV29-1 to TRBJ2-3; the D gene TCRdb calls, TRBD2, cannot be checked with no DNA. The chain's CDR3 is CSVAGTYTDTQYF.